This T cell receptor (beta chain) was recorded in a study of blood T cell repertoires in COVID-19 (dated by TCRdb to the early 2020s). The study in broad terms: Samples from collaborators originated in the United States, Italy and Spain and spanned both the acute and convalescent phases of COVID-19. The prospective study material was composed of cDNA or gDNA derived from T cells, B-cell-depleted T cells, or PBMCs. The repertoires were made available in a free public database intended to serve as a resource for research on the immune response to SARS-CoV-2. The sample metadata nearly always contained a de-identified subject ID, COVID-19 status, age in years and sex. Samples came from the ongoing ImmuneRACE study (first 160 participants) plus 1,254 subjects from 6 global collaborators. Deeply sampled blood TCRbeta repertoires from subjects exposed to, actively infected with, or recovered from COVID-19 were included in the dataset. Where available, HLA class I and class II types were taken from metadata supplied by the sample provider and were not determined by assay-based typing.

One collaborating source in Seattle enrolled patients during active infection and followed them longitudinally through the course of disease. The collaborating institutions used their own protocols to collect whole blood in K2EDTA tubes. For TCRbeta analysis, collaborators shipped samples in one of three forms: frozen whole blood, isolated PBMCs, or DNA extracted from either of those sample types. The immunoSEQ Assay, a bias-controlled multiplex PCR, was used to amplify TCRbeta CDR3 regions from genomic DNA. The study's own analysis went as follows. The number of nucleated cells in each sample was estimated by amplification of reference gene primers within the assay. To quantify the absolute abundance of each unique TCRbeta CDR3 rearrangement, sequence reads were collapsed and filtered. Productive Simpson clonality was computed per sample as the square root of Simpson's diversity index over productive rearrangements. TCRdb stores this immuneACCESS table with in-frame sequences only. Part of the clones is absent; in the studies checked, under half of the shortfall reflects unresolved V genes, and no reason is known for the rest. V and J calls plus clone size are reproduced from that table; the DNA served to infer D and trimming. This sample lists about 190,000 clones; about 83% were detected once. Of the sample, approximately 12% is held by the ten largest clones.

According to the germline V gene, CDR1 reads MDHEN and CDR2 reads SYDVKM. Including cysteine and phenylalanine, the CDR3 has 15 amino acids. The read is trimmed to its CDR3 DNA, 45 bases read in frame from base 1. V lost 8 bases and J lost 0 bases; the stretch between them is 13 bases long. Summary of the overall study and its limitations: The amount of clinical and demographic metadata varied by source and participant and was provided uncurated.

Remarks on this clone: Its antigen remains unidentified. Base-call qualities are not available, and no considerably larger clone is one nucleotide away.

The source is a woman aged 70-85 years with COVID-19, enrolled during active disease. The chain uses TRBV28 and TRBJ1-4; the D region possibly corresponds to TRBD1 (5 bases align). Sequenced material: peripheral blood. The CDR3 region has the sequence CASGGGSATNEKLFF. The nucleotide sequence reads TGTGCCAGCGGGGGGGGATCTGCAACTAATGAAAAACTGTTTTTT.